This entry lists 9 T cell receptor beta chains sequenced from one sample in a study of T cells in Graves' hyperthyroidism and ophthalmopathy. Amplified TCR beta CDR3 regions came from RNA transcripts. Primed by the HTBI set, a first-round RT-PCR was run on the TCR CDR3. MiXCR, applied by TCRdb to the multiplex PCR reads, yields one record per CDR3 protein. The sample contains 730,000 or so distinct CDR3 sequences, around a sixth of which appear only once. Sequenced sample: blood. The origin of the receptors is a woman aged 45-65 years with Graves' hyperthyroidism that later progressed to Graves' ophthalmopathy.

This clonotype has a handful of counts. The DNA for the CDR3 is TGTGCCAGCACCCTGGGCAGGACTTACTATGGCTACACCTTC. Translation gives CASTLGRTYYGYTF. The gene calls are TRBV6-1 and TRBJ1-2; D is uncertain. Trimming took 7 bases from V and 3 from J, leaving 15 bases between them. The CDR3 runs to 14 residues. The V gene's germline CDR1 is MNHNS and CDR2 SASEGT.

The J gene is TRBJ1-1, the V gene TRBV19, with a possible D match to TRBD1 (5 bases). Between the trimmed V and J ends, which lost 9 bases and 1 base, there was a span of 12 bases. This CDR3 has 13 amino acids. CDR1 and CDR2 from the germline V gene are LNHDA and SQIVND (reference sequence). The CDR3 protein is CASFQGSNTEAFF. CDR3 DNA: TGTGCCAGCTTCCAGGGATCGAACACTGAAGCTTTCTTT. Combining the CDR3 with reference TRBV19 and TRBJ1-1 gives the whole variable domain DGGITQSPKYLFRKEGQNVTLSCEQNLNHDAMYWYRQDPGQGLRLIYYSQIVNDFQKGDIAEGYSVSREKKESFPLTVTSAQKNPTAFYLCASFQGSNTEAFFGQGTRLTVV.

This clonotype occurred many times. This chain connects TRBV12-3 or TRBV12-4 to TRBJ2-1, with D unresolved. The ends were cut back, 1 base at V and 5 bases at J, with 12 bases in the middle. The CDR3 totals 15 residues. CDR3: CASSLGPEPDNEQFF. For the CDR3, the DNA is TGTGCCAGCAGTTTAGGGCCCGAACCGGACAATGAGCAGTTCTTC.

There are many counts of this clonotype. The chain employs TRBV30 and TRBJ1-4; D gene ambiguous. Germline V gives CDR1 GTSNPN, CDR2 SVGIG (reference sequence). The CDR3 loop spans 13 amino acids. V was shortened by 3 bases and J by 5 bases, with 10 bases between the two germline ends. The CDR3 is CAWSDTLNEKLFF. The DNA for the CDR3 is TGTGCCTGGAGCGATACACTGAATGAAAAACTGTTTTTT.

This clonotype was picked up a small number of times. The genes are TRBV12-3 or TRBV12-4 and TRBJ1-5; D is undetermined. This CDR3 is 15 amino acids long. V shed 5 bases and J shed 1 base, with 12 bases lying between them. The CDR3 bases are TGTGCCAGCAGTCGGACTCCAACCAGCAATCAGCCCCAGCATTTT. It yields the protein CASSRTPTSNQPQHF.

This clonotype was seen a few times. This chain uses TRBV24-1 with TRBJ2-1; TRBD2 might be the D (7 bases). V lost 5 bases and J lost 2, with 12 bases in between. This CDR3 has 15 amino acids. The V gene's germline CDR1 is KGHDR and CDR2 SFDVKD. The CDR3 coding sequence is TGTGCCACCAGTGTAGGGGGGGCCACCTACAATGAGCAGTTCTTC. Translation: CATSVGGATYNEQFF.

This clonotype was picked up a small number of times. The V gene is TRBV20-1, the J gene TRBJ1-4; TRBD1 might be the D (6 bases). Trimming removed 7 bases at V and 5 bases at J, with 14 bases between. CDR3 length: 13 residues. The germline V gene encodes CDR1 DFQATT and CDR2 SNEGSKA (reference sequence). The CDR3: CSVLGQTNEKLFF. CDR3 coding DNA: TGCAGTGTCCTAGGACAGACAAATGAAAAACTGTTTTTT.

This clonotype appeared many times. This chain uses TRBV9 with TRBJ1-2; no firm D call. The CDR3 is made up of 14 amino acids. Germline loops: CDR1 SGDLS, CDR2 YYNGEE. With 4 bases removed from V and 4 bases from J, the gap between germline ends came to 14 bases. CDR3 nucleotides: TGTGCCAGCAGCCCCAACCCACGTCGCTATGGCTACACCTTC. This encodes CASSPNPRRYGYTF.

This clonotype has a count of ten or more. This rearrangement joins TRBV11-2 to TRBJ1-1, with 7 bases fitting TRBD1. Germline values: CDR1 SGHAT, CDR2 FQNNGV. Losses at the gene ends were 2 bases for V and 0 bases for J; bases not matched to a gene: 3. The CDR3 has 15 residues. This CDR3 reads CASSLTGAMNTEAFF. CDR3 nucleotides: TGTGCCAGCAGCTTAACAGGGGCCATGAACACTGAAGCTTTCTTT. The whole variable domain, remainder taken from reference TRBV11-2 and TRBJ1-1, is EAGVAQSPRYKIIEKRQSVAFWCNPISGHATLYWYQQILGQGPKLLIQFQNNGVVDDSQLPKDRFSAERLKGVDSTLKIQPAKLEDSAVYLCASSLTGAMNTEAFFGQGTRLTVV.